This entry lists 4 T cell receptor beta chains sequenced from one sample in a study of blood T cell repertoires in COVID-19. Generated by immunoSEQ multiplex PCR, the TCRdb table keeps only in-frame clones and is missing some. The table lists 200,000 to 250,000 clones, approximately 75% of them singletons. The sample consisted of PBMCs or T cells enriched from blood (not recorded which). All receptors come from a man aged 35 to 55 who had recovered from COVID-19.

V is TRBV6-2 or TRBV6-3 and J is TRBJ2-1; TRBD2 matches 13 bases. V trimming: 2 bases; J trimming: 8 bases; junction bases outside the gene matches: 9. Germline V gives CDR1 MNHEY, CDR2 SVGEGT. The CDR3 length is 17 residues. The CDR3 nucleotides are TGTGCCAGCAGTTACCAGAGACTAGCGGGGGGTTTGGATGAGCAGTTCTTC. Its translation is CASSYQRLAGGLDEQFF.

The chain joins TRBV10-1 to TRBJ2-3; TRBD2 aligns across 9 bases. CDR3 size: 15 residues. Looked up from germline, CDR1 is WNHNN and CDR2 is SYGVQD (reference sequence). Unmatched junction bases numbered 3, after V lost 4 bases and J lost 1 base. The CDR3 spells CASSAASGGTDTQYF. DNA of the CDR3: TGCGCCAGCAGTGCGGCTAGCGGGGGCACAGATACGCAGTATTTT.

V is TRBV6-2 or TRBV6-3 and J is TRBJ2-5; 9 bases fit TRBD1. Germline lookup yields CDR1 MNHEY and CDR2 SVGEGT. J lost 4 bases, V lost 3 bases, and 6 bases had no gene match. The CDR3 has 15 residues. For the CDR3, the DNA is TGTGCCAGCAGTTATTGGGACAGGGAAGGAGAGACCCAGTACTTC. Amino acids: CASSYWDREGETQYF.

The genes are TRBV7-2 and TRBJ2-6; 8 bases align to TRBD2. The CDR3 loop spans 18 amino acids. CDR1 is SGHTA, CDR2 FQGNSA, per germline. J lost 0 bases, V lost 5 bases, and 9 bases had no gene match. CDR3 residues: CASSKSSGSDSGANVLTF. The CDR3 DNA sequence: TGTGCCAGCAGCAAGTCTAGCGGGTCAGACTCTGGGGCCAACGTCCTGACTTTC.